This paragraph reports one TCR beta chain. CDR1 and CDR2 from the germline V gene are SGHKS and YYEKEE (reference sequence). The CDR3 length is 15 residues. The V end was cut by 2 bases, the J end by 4 bases, with 15 bases between. TCRdb keeps only in-frame clones here, not all; method: immunoSEQ multiplex PCR. This sample carries 25,000 to 30,000 clones, 70% to 90% of them seen once, and the ten largest clones take 9% to 15%. These data are taken from a study of blood T cell repertoires in COVID-19. On the study more broadly: Acute and convalescent COVID-19 specimens originated in the United States, Italy and Spain.

This TCR derives from a human donor in a cohort sampled during active COVID-19. The donor label of this sample is uncertain. Input material: peripheral blood. The chain has TRBV5-5 and TRBJ1-1, with D hard to call. The CDR3: CASSLEALTFTEAFF. CDR3 in DNA: TGTGCCAGCAGCTTAGAAGCCCTTACGTTCACTGAAGCTTTCTTT.